Sequencing of this TCR beta chain was carried out in a study of regulatory T cells in long-lasting Graves disease (dated by TCRdb to 2020 to 2023). With respect to the entire study: In the newly diagnosed Graves' disease group, patients had been taking antithyroid drugs for less than 3 months. The study was conducted in China and was registered as a clinical trial. A total of roughly 35 samples underwent TCR sequencing: some 13 from persistent and roughly 20 from newly diagnosed Graves' disease patients. Patients with persistent Graves' disease were compared with patients with newly diagnosed Graves' disease using TCR sequencing and RNA sequencing of peripheral blood.

The paper's findings and limits, for the study overall: The study examined only peripheral blood because the primary lesion, thyroid tissue, could not be accessed. Sequencing and analysis were restricted to the TCR beta chain. Lower TCR Shannon entropy and fewer highly expanded clones were observed in persistent Graves' disease patients than in newly diagnosed patients, which suggested clonal expansion. Patients with persistent disease shared more public clonotypes (approximately 2,500) than newly diagnosed patients did (more than 900). TRBV28, TRBJ1-2 and TRBJ2-5 were preferentially used in persistent disease, while TRBV20-1 and TRBJ2-1 were favored in newly diagnosed disease. As a limitation, the authors acknowledged that the small sample size may reduce accuracy.

The method behind the library was multiplex PCR. This sample was sequenced with an Illumina HiSeq 4000. To build TCR beta libraries, CDR3 regions were amplified by Arm-PCR using iRepertoire HTBI primers. Before sequencing, the PCR products underwent gel purification. The source study handled its data this way. Gene usage analysis of CDR3 amino acid clonotypes used the 62 TRBV and some 15 TRBJ segments found across samples. COPE and FqMerger were used to merge filtered high-quality paired reads into contigs. BLAST was used to align contigs to IMGT TRBV, TRBD and TRBJ reference genes, and CDR3 was defined according to IMGT. Any clonotype with a frequency above 0.1% was counted as a highly expanded clone. Repertoire diversity was measured by Shannon entropy, and V-J evenness by the Gini coefficient. A clonotype found in more than one individual was treated as public. TCRdb reprocessing: public reads trimmed at Q25 with fastp, clones called with MiXCR, in-frame beta chains kept. For every CDR3 protein sequence, its rows merge into one entry that carries the most common genes and DNA. Here the V and J calls rest on TCRdb's processing, not on the authors' analysis. This sample lists around 470,000 distinct CDR3 sequences; 13% to 15% were detected once. The ten largest clones take up about 15% of the sample.

The cysteine opens and the phenylalanine closes a CDR3 of 15 amino acids. Only the CDR3 DNA is retained, 45 bases long and in frame from the first base. Sequences SGHAT (CDR1) and FQNNGV (CDR2) are obtained from the germline V gene. V is shortened by 1 base, J by 7 bases, and the region joining them spans 14 bases. The sample's time point, from its label and the paper: newly diagnosed GD, antithyroid drugs for less than 3 months. RNA was extracted from PBMCs in TRIzol for both TCR sequencing and RNA sequencing. The diagnosis of Graves' disease was made according to American Thyroid Association guidelines. Patients for the study were recruited at an endocrinology department in Xi'an, China. From each patient, approximately 9.9 milliliters of peripheral blood was collected into an EDTA anticoagulant tube. Ficoll Paque Plus density gradient separation was used to isolate PBMCs, and no additional T cell sorting was done. RNA quality was checked with an Agilent 2100 Bioanalyzer and agarose gel, and concentration with a NanoDrop 2000.

This clonotype appeared many times. It lacks a known antigen. Base qualities are missing; no much larger clone stands one base away. Separately, the same data were catalogued under a study of T cells in Graves' hyperthyroidism and ophthalmopathy. That second report states: Graves' hyperthyroidism was defined as stable when no progression to ophthalmopathy occurred over 18 months of follow-up. Hyperthyroidism patients were newly diagnosed, with disease duration under 2 months, and aged 18 to 65 years. The study excluded patients with uncontrolled infections, other autoimmune diseases, pregnancy or lactation. Diagnoses were based on clinical symptoms, serum thyroxine and TRAb, thyroid ultrasound and orbital computed tomography. For the first round of RT-PCR on the TCR CDR3, the HTBI primer set was used together with the Qiagen OneStep RT-PCR kit. Most expanded thyroid clonotypes (frequency above 0.001) were also found in blood, which suggests that blood repertoires may mirror thyroid immune responses. A model built on a 13 V-J signature distinguished ophthalmopathy from stable hyperthyroidism, reaching around 87% sensitivity and around 81% specificity in cross-validation and 80%/75% in testing. During validation, the model predicted progression to ophthalmopathy a median of approximately 6 months ahead of onset, with almost 71% sensitivity and about 75% specificity. TCR V-J signatures able to tell the groups apart were searched for in a discovery cohort of 90 to 100 patients, of whom under 45 had Graves' ophthalmopathy and more than 55 had stable Graves' hyperthyroidism. Prospective prediction of ophthalmopathy was tested in an independent validation cohort consisting of about 19 hyperthyroidism patients and some 16 patients who later progressed to ophthalmopathy. The 75 to 100 discovery patients were divided at random into training and test sets in a 7:3 ratio. The study also compared thyroid tissue and blood T-cell repertoires from more than five Graves' hyperthyroidism patients. After sampling, hyperthyroidism patients received methimazole starting at 30 mg daily, and ophthalmopathy patients received high-dose intravenous methylprednisolone. Libraries were constructed in a second round of multiplex PCR, after which size selection and purification were carried out. Sequencing of the libraries was done on an Illumina HiSeq2000 using paired-end 100 bp reads. Raw data were processed with SOAPnuke, discarding reads with adapters, uncalled bases, mean Phred below 15, or no exact constant-primer or identifier match. High-quality paired reads were merged using COPE v1.2.5, and each unique nucleotide sequence was defined as a clonotype. Clonotypes were aligned to IMGT TRBV, TRBD and TRBJ reference segments using MiTCR v1.1. Analysis was restricted to V-J combinations with a frequency above 0.0001, which covered 99% to 99.2% of repertoires. A TCS score was defined as the ratio of F50 (clonal expansion) to E x V (chaos), with BLOSUM62-based TCRdist applied between CDR3 peptides within each V-J. Welch's t-statistics and random forest reduced some 510 V-J features to 10 to 15, which were used in a naive Bayes classifier (R e1071). Sample size was not statistically predetermined, and investigators were not blinded to group allocation. According to the paper, TCR Vbeta CDR3 sequencing was carried out on 135 peripheral blood samples, which came from 40 to 45 ophthalmopathy, roughly 75 hyperthyroidism and approximately 17 progressor patients.

The chain is assembled from TRBV11-2 and TRBJ2-1; a weak D assignment points to TRBD2 (6 bases agree). The starting material was peripheral blood mononuclear cells (PBMCs), obtained at new diagnosis, from a patient treated with antithyroid drugs. This receptor was identified in a woman aged 50 to 60 with Graves disease. Donor details come from another sample of the same person, matched by shared clones. The CDR3 reads CASSLGLALTNEQFF. The base sequence is TGTGCCAGCAGCTTAGGGCTAGCGCTGACTAATGAGCAGTTCTTC.